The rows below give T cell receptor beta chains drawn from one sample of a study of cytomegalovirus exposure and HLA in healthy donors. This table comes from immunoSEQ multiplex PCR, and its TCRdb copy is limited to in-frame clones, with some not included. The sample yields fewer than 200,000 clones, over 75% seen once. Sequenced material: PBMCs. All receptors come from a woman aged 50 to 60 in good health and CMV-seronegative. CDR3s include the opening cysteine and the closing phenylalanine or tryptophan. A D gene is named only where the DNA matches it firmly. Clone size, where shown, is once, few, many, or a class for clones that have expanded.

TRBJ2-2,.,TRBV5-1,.,TGCGCCAGCAGCTTGGTTCTTGTCAGGGGAACCGGGGAGCTGTTTTTT,CASSLVLVRGTGELFF
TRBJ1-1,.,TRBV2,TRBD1,TGTGCCAGCCGACCCATCCTGGGACAGGGGAACACTGAAGCTTTCTTT,CASRPILGQGNTEAFF
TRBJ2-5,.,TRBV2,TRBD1,TGTGCCAGCAGGAAACAGGGGGCTTCAGAGACCCAGTACTTC,CASRKQGASETQYF
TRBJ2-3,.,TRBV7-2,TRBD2,TGTGCCAGCAGCTATACTAGCGGGGCCACAGATACGCAGTATTTT,CASSYTSGATDTQYF
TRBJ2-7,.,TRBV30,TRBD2,TGTGCCTGCTCCCCCCAACGTGGGGGAGGGTCCTACGAGCAGTACTTC,CACSPQRGGGSYEQYF
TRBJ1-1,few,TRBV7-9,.,TGTGCCAGCAGCTCACTAACAGGGCGAGCTTTCTTT,CASSSLTGRAFF
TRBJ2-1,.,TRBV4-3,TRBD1,TGCGCTAGCAGCCAAGATAGGGGACAGGGGAGCAATGAGCAGTTCTTC,CASSQDRGQGSNEQFF
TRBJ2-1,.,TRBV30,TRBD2,TGTGCCTGGAGGGAGCTAGCGGCCTACAATGAGCAGTTCTTC,CAWRELAAYNEQFF
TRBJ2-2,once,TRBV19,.,TGTGCCAGTAGCGTCGGACAGAACACCGGGGAGCTGTTTTTT,CASSVGQNTGELFF
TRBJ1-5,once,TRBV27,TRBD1,TGTGCCAGCAGTAGGGACAGGAATCAGCCCCAGCATTTT,CASSRDRNQPQHF
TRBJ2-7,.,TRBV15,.,TGTGCCACCAGCAGAGCAGGACAATTCTCCTACGAGCAGTACTTC,CATSRAGQFSYEQYF
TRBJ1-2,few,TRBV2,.,TGTGCCAGCAGTTACGGTATTGATGGCTACACCTTC,CASSYGIDGYTF
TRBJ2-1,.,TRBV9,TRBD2,TGTGCCAGCAGCACCCTCCGGGGGACTAGCAGGACAAATGAGCAGTTCTTC,CASSTLRGTSRTNEQFF
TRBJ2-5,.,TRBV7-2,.,TGTGCCAGCAGCTTTAGCCAAGAGACCCAGTACTTC,CASSFSQETQYF
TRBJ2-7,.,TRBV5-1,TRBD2,TGCGCCAGCAGCTTGTCGCGGGGGTCCTACGAGCAGTACTTC,CASSLSRGSYEQYF
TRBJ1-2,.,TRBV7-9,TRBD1,TGTGCCAGCAGCTTATTCGGGACAGCTTATGGCTACACCTTC,CASSLFGTAYGYTF
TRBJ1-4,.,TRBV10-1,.,TGCGCCAGCAGGAACAGTTATAATGAAAAACTGTTTTTT,CASRNSYNEKLFF
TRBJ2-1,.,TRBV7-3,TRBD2,TGTGCCAGCAGCACGCGACTAGCGGGGTACAATGAGCAGTTCTTC,CASSTRLAGYNEQFF
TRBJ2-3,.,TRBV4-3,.,TGCGCCAGCAGCCAAGATCGGTTCCAGGGTATCAGTAGTCATACGCAGTATTTT,CASSQDRFQGISSHTQYF
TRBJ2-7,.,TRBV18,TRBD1,TGTGCCAGCTCACAAGGACAGGGCGGGACCTACGAGCAGTACTTC,CASSQGQGGTYEQYF
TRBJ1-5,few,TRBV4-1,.,TGCGCCAGCAGCCAAGTCTACAGATCTAATCAGCCCCAGCATTTT,CASSQVYRSNQPQHF
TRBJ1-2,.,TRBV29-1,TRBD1,TGCAGCGCCGGGACAGGGGTAGACTATGGCTACACCTTC,CSAGTGVDYGYTF
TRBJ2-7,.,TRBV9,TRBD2,TGTGCCAGCGCGAGGACTAGCGGTTCCTACGAGCAGTACTTC,CASARTSGSYEQYF
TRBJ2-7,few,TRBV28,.,TGTGCCAGCAGTTCGACAGGTAATACGTACTTC,CASSSTGNTYF
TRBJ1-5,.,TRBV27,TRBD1,TGTGCCAGCAGTTATGTTCAGGGGGCTCTGCCCCAGCATTTT,CASSYVQGALPQHF
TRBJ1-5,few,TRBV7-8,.,TGTGCCAGCAGCTTATTCGGGGGTAGGAGCAATCAGCCCCAGCATTTT,CASSLFGGRSNQPQHF
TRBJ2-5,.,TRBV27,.,TGTGCCAGCAGCAGGACGGAAGGAGGAGAGACCCAGTACTTC,CASSRTEGGETQYF
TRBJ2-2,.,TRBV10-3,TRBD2,TGTGCCATCAGTGGACTAGCGGGGGGGGATACCGGGGAGCTGTTTTTT,CAISGLAGGDTGELFF
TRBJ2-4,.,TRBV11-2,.,TGTGCCAGCAGCCTCCAAAACATTCAGTACTTC,CASSLQNIQYF
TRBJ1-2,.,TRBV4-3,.,TGCGCCAGCAGCCAAGAAGGACAGCCTCGGTATGGCTACACCTTC,CASSQEGQPRYGYTF